The 3 T cell receptor beta chains given below trace back to one sample, sequenced in a study of blood T cell repertoires in COVID-19. The repertoire was sequenced with immunoSEQ multiplex PCR; TCRdb's copy has only in-frame clones and lacks some. The sample has fewer than 400,000 clones; around nine tenths are singletons. Sequenced input: PBMCs or T cells enriched from blood (not recorded which). These receptors were taken from a woman in her fifties or sixties who had recovered from COVID-19.

The genes are TRBV28 and TRBJ1-5; tentatively, D is TRBD1 (5 bases). With 6 bases removed from V and 7 bases from J, the gap between germline ends came to 13 bases. Germline loops: CDR1 MDHEN, CDR2 SYDVKM. The CDR3 is made up of 13 amino acids. The CDR3 DNA reads as TGTGCCAGCAGATCGCAGGGAAAGCAGCCCCAGCATTTT. Its translation: CASRSQGKQPQHF. The full variable domain, completed using reference TRBV28 and TRBJ1-5, is DVKVTQSSRYLVKRTGEKVFLECVQDMDHENMFWYRQDPGLGLRLIYFSYDVKMKEKGDIPEGYSVSREKKERFSLILESASTNQTSMYLCASRSQGKQPQHFGDGTRLSIL.

The chain has TRBV12-3 or TRBV12-4 and TRBJ1-1, with D perhaps TRBD1 (5 bases). There are 12 residues in the CDR3. The V gene lost 3 bases and the J gene lost 7 bases, with 9 bases spanning the gap. CDR3 nucleotides: TGTGCCAGCAGTTTCGGGGGGGTTGAAGCTTTCTTT. The encoded protein is CASSFGGVEAFF.

The chain couples TRBV18 to TRBJ1-2; possible D gene TRBD1, 6 bases. The CDR3 has 15 amino acids. Germline V gives CDR1 KGHSH, CDR2 LQKENI. The V end lost 3 bases, the J end lost 6 bases, and 17 bases lay between the germline ends. The CDR3 bases are TGTGCCAGCTCACCTCGAAACCGGGACATCGATGGCTACACCTTC. Its translation is CASSPRNRDIDGYTF.